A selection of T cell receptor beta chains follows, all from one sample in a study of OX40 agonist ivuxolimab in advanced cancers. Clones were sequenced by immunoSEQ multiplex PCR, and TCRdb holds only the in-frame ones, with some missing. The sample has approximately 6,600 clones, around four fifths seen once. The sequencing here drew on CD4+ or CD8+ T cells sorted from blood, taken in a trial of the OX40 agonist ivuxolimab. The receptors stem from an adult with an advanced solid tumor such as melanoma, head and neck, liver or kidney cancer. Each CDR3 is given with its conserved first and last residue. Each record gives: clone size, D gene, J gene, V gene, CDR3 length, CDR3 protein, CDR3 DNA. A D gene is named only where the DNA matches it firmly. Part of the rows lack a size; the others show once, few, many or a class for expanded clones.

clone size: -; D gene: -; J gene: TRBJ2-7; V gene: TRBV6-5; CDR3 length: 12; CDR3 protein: CASSYAVYEQYF; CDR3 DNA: TGTGCCAGCAGTTACGCAGTCTACGAGCAGTACTTC
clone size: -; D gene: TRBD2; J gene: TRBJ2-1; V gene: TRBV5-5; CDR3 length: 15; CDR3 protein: CASSSGRAGKDEQFF; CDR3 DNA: TGTGCCAGCAGCAGCGGGAGGGCCGGGAAGGATGAGCAGTTCTTC
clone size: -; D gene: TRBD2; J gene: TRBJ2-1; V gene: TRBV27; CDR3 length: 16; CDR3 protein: CASSLVSGSSYNEQFF; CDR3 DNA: TGTGCCAGCAGTTTGGTTAGCGGGAGCTCCTACAATGAGCAGTTCTTC
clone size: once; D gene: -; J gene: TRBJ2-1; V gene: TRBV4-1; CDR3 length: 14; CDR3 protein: CASSQGDTYNEQFF; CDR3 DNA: TGCGCCAGCAGCCAAGGAGACACCTACAATGAGCAGTTCTTC
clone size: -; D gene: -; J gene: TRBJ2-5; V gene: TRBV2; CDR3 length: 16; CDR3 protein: CASSDPVRGSRETQYF; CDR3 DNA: TGTGCCAGCAGTGATCCTGTACGGGGGAGTCGAGAGACCCAGTACTTC
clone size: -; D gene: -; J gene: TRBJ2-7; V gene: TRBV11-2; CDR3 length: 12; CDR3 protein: CASSLGGSEQYF; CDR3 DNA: TGTGCCAGCAGCTTAGGAGGTAGCGAGCAGTACTTC
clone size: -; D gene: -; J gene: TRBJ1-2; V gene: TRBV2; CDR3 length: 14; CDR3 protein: CASSEGTARTGYTF; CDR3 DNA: TGTGCCAGCAGTGAAGGTACGGCCAGGACAGGCTACACCTTC
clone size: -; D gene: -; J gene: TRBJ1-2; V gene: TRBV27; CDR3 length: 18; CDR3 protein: CASSLSWGAWGPMDGYTF; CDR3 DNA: TGTGCCAGCAGTTTATCCTGGGGGGCCTGGGGTCCGATGGATGGCTACACCTTC
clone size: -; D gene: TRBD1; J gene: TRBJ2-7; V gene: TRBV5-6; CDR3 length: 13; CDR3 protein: CASSSGQGGEQYF; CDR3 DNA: TGTGCCAGCAGCTCGGGACAGGGGGGCGAGCAGTACTTC
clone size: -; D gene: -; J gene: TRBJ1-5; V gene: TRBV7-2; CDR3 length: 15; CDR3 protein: CASSLGAYSNQPQHF; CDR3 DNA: TGTGCCAGCAGCTTAGGAGCTTATAGCAATCAGCCCCAGCATTTT
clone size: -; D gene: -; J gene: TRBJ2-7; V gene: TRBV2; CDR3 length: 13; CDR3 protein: CASSVRGRLEQYF; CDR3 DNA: TGTGCCAGCTCTGTCAGGGGCCGGCTAGAGCAGTACTTC
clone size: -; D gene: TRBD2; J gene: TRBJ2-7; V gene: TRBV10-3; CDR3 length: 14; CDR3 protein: CAISEEAGAYEQYF; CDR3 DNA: TGTGCCATCAGTGAGGAAGCGGGAGCCTACGAGCAGTACTTC
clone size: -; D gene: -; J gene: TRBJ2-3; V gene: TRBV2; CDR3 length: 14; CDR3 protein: CAGSLGTLTDTQYF; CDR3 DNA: TGTGCCGGCAGTCTCGGGACACTCACAGATACGCAGTATTTT
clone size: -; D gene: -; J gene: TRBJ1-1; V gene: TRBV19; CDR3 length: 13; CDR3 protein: CASSIGPGTEAFF; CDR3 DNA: TGTGCCAGTAGTATAGGTCCGGGGACTGAAGCTTTCTTT
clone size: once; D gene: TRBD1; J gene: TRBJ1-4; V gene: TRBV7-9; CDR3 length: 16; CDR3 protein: CASSSPRQGAHEKLFF; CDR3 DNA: TGTGCCAGCAGCTCGCCTCGGCAGGGGGCTCATGAAAAACTGTTTTTT
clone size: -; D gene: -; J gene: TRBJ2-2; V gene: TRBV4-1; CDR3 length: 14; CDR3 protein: CASSQVAATGELFF; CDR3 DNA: TGCGCCAGCAGCCAAGTGGCGGCTACCGGGGAGCTGTTTTTT
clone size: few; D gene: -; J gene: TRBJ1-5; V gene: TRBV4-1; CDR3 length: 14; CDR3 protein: CASSGNTGYQPQHF; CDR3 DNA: TGCGCCAGCAGCGGAAATACAGGGTACCAGCCCCAGCATTTT
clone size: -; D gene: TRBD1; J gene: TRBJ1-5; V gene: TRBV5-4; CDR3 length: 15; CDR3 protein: CASSLGTGGSQPQHF; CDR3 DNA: TGTGCCAGCAGCTTGGGGACAGGGGGAAGTCAGCCCCAGCATTTT
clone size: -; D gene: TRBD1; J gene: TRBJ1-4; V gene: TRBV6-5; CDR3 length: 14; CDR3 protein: CASRVTGGSEKLFF; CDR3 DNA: TGTGCCAGCAGGGTGACAGGGGGAAGCGAAAAACTGTTTTTT
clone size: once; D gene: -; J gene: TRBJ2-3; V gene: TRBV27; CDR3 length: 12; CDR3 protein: CASSFRGDTQYF; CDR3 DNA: TGTGCCAGCAGTTTCCGCGGGGATACGCAGTATTTT
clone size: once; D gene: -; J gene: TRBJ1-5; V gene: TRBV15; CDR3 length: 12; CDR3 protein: CATSWNNQPQHF; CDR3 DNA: TGTGCCACCAGCTGGAACAATCAGCCCCAGCATTTT
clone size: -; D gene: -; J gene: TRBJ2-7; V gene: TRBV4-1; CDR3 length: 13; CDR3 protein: CASSQTGTYEQYF; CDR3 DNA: TGCGCCAGCAGCCAAACAGGGACCTACGAGCAGTACTTC
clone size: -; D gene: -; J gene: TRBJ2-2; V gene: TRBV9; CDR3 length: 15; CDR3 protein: CASSAYSKNTGELFF; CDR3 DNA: TGTGCCAGCAGCGCATACTCTAAGAACACCGGGGAGCTGTTTTTT
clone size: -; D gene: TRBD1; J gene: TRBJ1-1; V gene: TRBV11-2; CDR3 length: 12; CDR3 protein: CASQTGGTEAFF; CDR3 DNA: TGTGCCAGCCAAACAGGGGGGACTGAAGCTTTCTTT
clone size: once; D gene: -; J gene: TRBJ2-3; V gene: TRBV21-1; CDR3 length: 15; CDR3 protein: CASSKSTRGSDTQYF; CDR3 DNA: TGTGCCAGCAGCAAATCTACTAGGGGCTCAGATACGCAGTATTTT
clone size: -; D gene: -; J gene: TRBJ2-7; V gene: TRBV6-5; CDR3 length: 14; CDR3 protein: CASSLAQGSYEQYF; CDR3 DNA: TGTGCCAGCAGCCTCGCGCAGGGCTCCTACGAGCAGTACTTC
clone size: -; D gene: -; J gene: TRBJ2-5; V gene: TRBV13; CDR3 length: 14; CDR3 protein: CASSLGGRRETQYF; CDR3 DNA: TGTGCCAGCAGCTTAGGAGGGCGGCGAGAGACCCAGTACTTC
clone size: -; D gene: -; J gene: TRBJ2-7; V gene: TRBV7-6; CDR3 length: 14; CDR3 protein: CASSLPGGGSEQYF; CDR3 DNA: TGTGCCAGCAGCTTACCAGGAGGAGGCTCCGAGCAGTACTTC
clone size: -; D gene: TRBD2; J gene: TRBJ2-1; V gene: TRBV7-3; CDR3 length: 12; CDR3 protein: CASTLGGGGQFF; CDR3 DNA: TGTGCCAGCACCCTGGGCGGGGGAGGGCAGTTCTTC
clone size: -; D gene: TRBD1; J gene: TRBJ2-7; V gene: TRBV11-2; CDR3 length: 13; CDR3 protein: CASSSPDRGEQYF; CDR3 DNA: TGTGCCAGCAGCTCTCCGGACAGGGGCGAGCAGTACTTC
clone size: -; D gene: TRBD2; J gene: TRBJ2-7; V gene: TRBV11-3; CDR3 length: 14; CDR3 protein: CASSLRGTSSEQYF; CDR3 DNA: TGTGCCAGCAGCTTAAGGGGGACTAGTTCCGAGCAGTACTTC
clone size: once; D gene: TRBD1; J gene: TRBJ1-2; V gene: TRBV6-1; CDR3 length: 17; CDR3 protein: CASSEVAPGQGNSGYTF; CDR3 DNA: TGTGCCAGCAGTGAAGTTGCCCCGGGACAGGGTAATAGTGGCTACACCTTC
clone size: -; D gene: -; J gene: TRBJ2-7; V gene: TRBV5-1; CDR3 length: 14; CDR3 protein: CASSLVGSSYEQYF; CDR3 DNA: TGCGCCAGCAGCTTGGTGGGGAGCTCCTACGAGCAGTACTTC
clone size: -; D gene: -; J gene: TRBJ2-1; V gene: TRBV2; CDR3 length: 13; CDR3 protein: CASSVGSYNEQFF; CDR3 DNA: TGTGCCAGCAGTGTTGGCTCCTACAATGAGCAGTTCTTC
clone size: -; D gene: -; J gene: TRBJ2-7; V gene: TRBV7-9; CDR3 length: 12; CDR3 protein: CASEEGRYEQYF; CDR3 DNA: TGTGCCAGCGAAGAGGGTCGCTACGAGCAGTACTTC
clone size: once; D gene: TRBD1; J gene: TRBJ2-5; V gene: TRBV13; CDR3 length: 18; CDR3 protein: CASSPQRAPDRVIETQYF; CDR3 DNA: TGTGCCAGCAGCCCACAAAGGGCCCCTGACAGGGTGATCGAGACCCAGTACTTC
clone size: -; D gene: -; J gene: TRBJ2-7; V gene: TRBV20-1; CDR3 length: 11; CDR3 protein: CSAREAREQYF; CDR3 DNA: TGCAGTGCTAGAGAGGCGCGGGAGCAGTACTTC
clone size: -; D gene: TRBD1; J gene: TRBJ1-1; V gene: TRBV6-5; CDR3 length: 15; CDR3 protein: CASSYLTGRIAEAFF; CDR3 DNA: TGTGCCAGCAGTTACTTGACAGGGCGTATCGCTGAAGCTTTCTTT
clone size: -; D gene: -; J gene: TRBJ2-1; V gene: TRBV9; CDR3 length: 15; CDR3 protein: CASSVVASVNNEQFF; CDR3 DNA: TGTGCCAGCAGCGTAGTAGCTAGCGTAAACAATGAGCAGTTCTTC
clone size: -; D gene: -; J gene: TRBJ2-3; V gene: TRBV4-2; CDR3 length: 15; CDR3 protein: CASSQDREGTDTQYF; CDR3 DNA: TGTGCCAGCAGCCAAGACAGGGAGGGCACAGATACGCAGTATTTT
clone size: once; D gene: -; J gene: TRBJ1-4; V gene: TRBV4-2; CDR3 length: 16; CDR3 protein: CASSQGEGSTNEKLFF; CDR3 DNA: TGTGCCAGCAGCCAAGGGGAGGGGTCAACTAATGAAAAACTGTTTTTT
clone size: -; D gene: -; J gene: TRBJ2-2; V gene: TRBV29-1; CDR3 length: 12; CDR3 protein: CSVMDSTGELFF; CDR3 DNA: TGCAGCGTAATGGACAGCACCGGGGAGCTGTTTTTT
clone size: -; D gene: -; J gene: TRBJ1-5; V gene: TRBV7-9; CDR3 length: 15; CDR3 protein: CASSLEGGGNQPQHF; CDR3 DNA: TGTGCCAGCAGCTTAGAGGGGGGGGGCAATCAGCCCCAGCATTTT
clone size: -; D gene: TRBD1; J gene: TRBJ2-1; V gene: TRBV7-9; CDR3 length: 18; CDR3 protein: CASSSSLLQGAEPNEQFF; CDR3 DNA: TGTGCCAGCAGCTCCAGCCTTCTTCAGGGGGCGGAACCCAATGAGCAGTTCTTC
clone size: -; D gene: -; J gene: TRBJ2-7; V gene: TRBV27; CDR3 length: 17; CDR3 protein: CASSSGGWDSRSYEQYF; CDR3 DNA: TGTGCCAGCAGTTCTGGGGGGTGGGACAGCCGCTCCTACGAGCAGTACTTC
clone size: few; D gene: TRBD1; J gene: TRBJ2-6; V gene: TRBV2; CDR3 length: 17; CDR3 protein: CASSDLGQLSGANVLTF; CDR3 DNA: TGTGCCAGCAGTGACCTGGGACAGCTCTCTGGGGCCAACGTCCTGACTTTC
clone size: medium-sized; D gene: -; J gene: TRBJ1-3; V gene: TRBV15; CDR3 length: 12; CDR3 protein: CATASGGNTIYF; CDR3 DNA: TGTGCCACCGCCTCGGGAGGAAACACCATATATTTT
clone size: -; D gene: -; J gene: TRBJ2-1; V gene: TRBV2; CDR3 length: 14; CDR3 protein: CASRGLGGNNEQFF; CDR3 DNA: TGTGCCAGCAGGGGGCTAGGGGGTAACAATGAGCAGTTCTTC
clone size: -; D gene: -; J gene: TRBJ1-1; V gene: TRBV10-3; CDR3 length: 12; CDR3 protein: CAISESVQEAFF; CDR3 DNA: TGTGCCATCAGTGAGTCGGTACAGGAGGCTTTCTTT
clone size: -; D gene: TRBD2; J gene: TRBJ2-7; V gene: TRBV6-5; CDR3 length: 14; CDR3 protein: CASSYGGGSYEQYF; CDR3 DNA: TGTGCCAGCAGTTACGGCGGGGGCTCCTACGAGCAGTACTTC
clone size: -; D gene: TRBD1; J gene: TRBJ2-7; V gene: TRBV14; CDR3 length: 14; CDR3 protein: CASSQGQGPYEQYF; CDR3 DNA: TGTGCCAGCAGCCAAGGACAGGGACCCTACGAGCAGTACTTC
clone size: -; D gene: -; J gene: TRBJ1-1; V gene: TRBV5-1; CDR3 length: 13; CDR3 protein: CASSLDQGTEAFF; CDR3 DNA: TGCGCCAGCAGCTTGGACCAGGGGACTGAAGCTTTCTTT
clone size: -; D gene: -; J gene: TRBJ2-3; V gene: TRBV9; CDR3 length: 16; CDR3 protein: CASSVAGGVSTDTQYF; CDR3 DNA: TGTGCCAGCAGCGTAGCGGGGGGCGTAAGCACAGATACGCAGTATTTT
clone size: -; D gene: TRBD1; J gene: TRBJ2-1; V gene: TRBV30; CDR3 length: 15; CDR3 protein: CACLAVRTGGAEQFF; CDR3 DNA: TGTGCCTGCCTTGCAGTGCGGACAGGGGGCGCAGAGCAGTTCTTC
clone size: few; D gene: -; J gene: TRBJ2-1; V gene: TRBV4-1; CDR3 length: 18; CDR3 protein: CASSQDNDGHIVDNEQFF; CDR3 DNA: TGCGCCAGCAGCCAAGATAATGACGGACACATAGTTGACAATGAGCAGTTCTTC
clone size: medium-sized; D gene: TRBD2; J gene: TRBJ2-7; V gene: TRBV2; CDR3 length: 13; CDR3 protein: CASSRLAGGEQYF; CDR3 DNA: TGTGCCAGCAGTCGACTAGCGGGTGGCGAGCAGTACTTC
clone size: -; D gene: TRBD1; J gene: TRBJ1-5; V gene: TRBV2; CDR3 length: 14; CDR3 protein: CASFLGTGEQPQHF; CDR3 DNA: TGTGCCAGCTTCCTCGGGACAGGGGAACAGCCCCAGCATTTT
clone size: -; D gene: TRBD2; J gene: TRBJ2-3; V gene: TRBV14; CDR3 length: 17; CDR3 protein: CASSPPGAGAITHTQYF; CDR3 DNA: TGTGCCAGCAGCCCTCCAGGAGCGGGAGCCATCACGCATACGCAGTATTTT
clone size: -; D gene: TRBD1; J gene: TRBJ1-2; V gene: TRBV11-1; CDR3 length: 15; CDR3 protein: CASSPSWDRNYGYTF; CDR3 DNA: TGTGCCAGCAGCCCGAGTTGGGACAGAAACTATGGCTACACCTTC
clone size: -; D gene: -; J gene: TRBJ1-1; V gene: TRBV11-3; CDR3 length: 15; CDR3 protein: CASSPDDRGYTEAFF; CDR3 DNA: TGTGCCAGCAGCCCCGACGATAGAGGGTACACTGAAGCTTTCTTT